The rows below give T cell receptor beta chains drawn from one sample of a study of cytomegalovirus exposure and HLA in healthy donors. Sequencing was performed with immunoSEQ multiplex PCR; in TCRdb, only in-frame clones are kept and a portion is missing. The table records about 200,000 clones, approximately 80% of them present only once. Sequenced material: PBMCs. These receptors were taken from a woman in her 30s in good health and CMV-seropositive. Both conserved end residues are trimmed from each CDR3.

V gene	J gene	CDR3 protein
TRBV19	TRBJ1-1	ASSIRDTNTEAF
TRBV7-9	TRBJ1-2	ASSLDWESDGYT
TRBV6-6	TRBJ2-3	ASSGEDRAQY
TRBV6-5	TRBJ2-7	ASSQGGQGAYEQY
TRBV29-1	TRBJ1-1	SVEQGADTEAF
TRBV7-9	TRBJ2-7	ASRGPYYEQY
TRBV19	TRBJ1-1	ASTYTGEHTEAF
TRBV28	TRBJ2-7	ASSAPGGVSYEQY
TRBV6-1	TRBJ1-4	ASSEANRGEKLF
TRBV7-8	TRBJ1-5	ASSTGQGNQPQH
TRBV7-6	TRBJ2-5	ASSLRNRQETQY
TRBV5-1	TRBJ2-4	ASSSGTGEVDIQY
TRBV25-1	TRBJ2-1	ASSEGGPYNEQF
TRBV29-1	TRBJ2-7	SVGSRDYSYEQY
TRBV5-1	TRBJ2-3	ASSAKGLGRFPDTQY
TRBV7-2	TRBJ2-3	ASTSGGDTQY
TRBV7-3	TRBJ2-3	ASSLTGGPSDTQY
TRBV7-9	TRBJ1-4	ASSRSLGEKLF
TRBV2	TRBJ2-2	ASRSGGSGPNTGELF
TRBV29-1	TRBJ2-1	SVDHRADNEQF
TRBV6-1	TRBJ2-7	ASSGRHEQY
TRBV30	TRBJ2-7	AWVTSPGDEQY
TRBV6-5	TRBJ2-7	ASRIFRDRGYEQY
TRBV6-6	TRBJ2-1	ASSLVVLAGVEQF
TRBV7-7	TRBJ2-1	ASSSGTGVYNEQF
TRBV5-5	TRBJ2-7	ASSLEVSWSYEQY
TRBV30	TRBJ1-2	AWTRGIGYT
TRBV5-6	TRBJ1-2	ASSDGALIRGYT
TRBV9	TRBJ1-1	ASSVATDENTEAF
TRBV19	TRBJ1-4	ASSIHRRGGVEKLF
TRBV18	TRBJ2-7	ASSPGSGGSYEQY
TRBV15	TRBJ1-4	ATSRAGTAKLF
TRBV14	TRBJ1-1	ASSHRYWDRGRDTEAF
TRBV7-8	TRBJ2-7	ASSLDYRDRDYEQY
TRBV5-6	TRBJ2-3	ASSLSGRSSTDTQY
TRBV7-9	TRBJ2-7	ASSLGVGRSSYEQY
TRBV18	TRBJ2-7	ASSPGGNYEQY